Listed below are T cell receptor beta chains from one sample, sequenced in a study of post-analysis software for immune sequencing data. A single record per CDR3 protein comes from TCRdb applying MiXCR to the PCR reads. Among some 240,000 distinct CDR3 sequences listed, approximately 34% were seen once. The sample taken for sequencing was blood. The receptors were sampled from a girl aged 10-17 years with multiple sclerosis. Both conserved end residues are part of each CDR3. D genes are given only for firm matches. Clone size is not always given. Where it is, it says once, few, many or a class for expanded clones.

CDR3 DNA: TGTGCCAGCAGTGAAGAGCTTCCGGGGGCTTTCTTT
CDR3 protein: CASSEELPGAFF
D gene: -
V gene: TRBV6-1
clone size: -
J gene: TRBJ1-1

CDR3 DNA: TGTGCCAGCAGTCCAGGGGACTCCTACGAGCAGTACTTC
CDR3 protein: CASSPGDSYEQYF
D gene: -
V gene: TRBV6-1
clone size: -
J gene: TRBJ2-7

CDR3 DNA: TGCAGCGACCTGTCCCCTGGAATGGGCCCGAACACTGAAGCTTTCTTT
CDR3 protein: CSDLSPGMGPNTEAFF
D gene: -
V gene: TRBV29-1
clone size: few
J gene: TRBJ1-1

CDR3 DNA: TGCAGTGCTACATCACAGGGGCAGAACACTGAAGCTTTCTTT
CDR3 protein: CSATSQGQNTEAFF
D gene: TRBD1
V gene: TRBV20-1
clone size: few
J gene: TRBJ1-1

CDR3 DNA: TGTGCCAGCAGCTTAGGTGGGCAGGGGAAAAACATTCAGTACTTC
CDR3 protein: CASSLGGQGKNIQYF
D gene: -
V gene: TRBV7-2
clone size: -
J gene: TRBJ2-4

CDR3 DNA: TGTGCCAGCAGCCCAGCGGAACAGGGCAATCAGCCCCAGCATTTT
CDR3 protein: CASSPAEQGNQPQHF
D gene: -
V gene: TRBV7-8
clone size: -
J gene: TRBJ1-5

CDR3 DNA: TGCGCCAGCAGCCGGAGCGTTGGGAGCACAGATACGCAGTATTTT
CDR3 protein: CASSRSVGSTDTQYF
D gene: -
V gene: TRBV4-1
clone size: many
J gene: TRBJ2-3

CDR3 DNA: TGTGCCAGCAGCTTAATGCTGGCAGATACGCAGTATTTT
CDR3 protein: CASSLMLADTQYF
D gene: -
V gene: TRBV7-3
clone size: many
J gene: TRBJ2-3

CDR3 DNA: TGCAGCGTTGAAGGACAATCCTACGAGCAGTACTTC
CDR3 protein: CSVEGQSYEQYF
D gene: -
V gene: TRBV29-1
clone size: -
J gene: TRBJ2-7

CDR3 DNA: TGCGCCAGCAGCTTGTGGCCGGGGACGGACTACGAGCAGTACTTC
CDR3 protein: CASSLWPGTDYEQYF
D gene: -
V gene: TRBV5-1
clone size: -
J gene: TRBJ2-7

CDR3 DNA: TGTGCCATCAGGCCCACAGGGATGGAGACCCAGTACTTC
CDR3 protein: CAIRPTGMETQYF
D gene: -
V gene: TRBV10-3
clone size: many
J gene: TRBJ2-5

CDR3 DNA: TGCGCCAGCAGCCAAGTTGCTAGCGGGAGCCCCGGGGAGCTGTTTTTT
CDR3 protein: CASSQVASGSPGELFF
D gene: TRBD2
V gene: TRBV4-1
clone size: many
J gene: TRBJ2-2

CDR3 DNA: TGTGCCAGCAGCTCTGGACTCCAAGAGACCCAGTACTTC
CDR3 protein: CASSSGLQETQYF
D gene: -
V gene: TRBV11-2
clone size: -
J gene: TRBJ2-5

CDR3 DNA: TGCAGCGTTGATTCAGTGGCCTGGAACACTGAAGCTTTCTTT
CDR3 protein: CSVDSVAWNTEAFF
D gene: -
V gene: TRBV29-1
clone size: many
J gene: TRBJ1-1

CDR3 DNA: TGTGCCAGCAGTGAAAGGACGGTTAACTATGGCTACACCTTC
CDR3 protein: CASSERTVNYGYTF
D gene: -
V gene: TRBV25-1
clone size: -
J gene: TRBJ1-2

CDR3 DNA: TGCAGTGCTAGAGATCTAGCGGGAGGTGCGGATGAGCAGTTCTTC
CDR3 protein: CSARDLAGGADEQFF
D gene: TRBD2
V gene: TRBV20-1
clone size: -
J gene: TRBJ2-1

CDR3 DNA: TGCAGCGTTGAGCCCAGGGGCAGCCGGACGCATGAAGCTTTCTTT
CDR3 protein: CSVEPRGSRTHEAFF
D gene: -
V gene: TRBV29-1
clone size: many
J gene: TRBJ1-1

CDR3 DNA: TGTGCCAGCAGCTTTCGACCGAAGGGGGGGACTCAGCCCCAGCATTTT
CDR3 protein: CASSFRPKGGTQPQHF
D gene: -
V gene: TRBV5-6
clone size: few
J gene: TRBJ1-5

CDR3 DNA: TGTGCCAGCAGCCAACTCCCTAGCTCAGATACGCAGTATTTT
CDR3 protein: CASSQLPSSDTQYF
D gene: -
V gene: TRBV3-1
clone size: -
J gene: TRBJ2-3

CDR3 DNA: TGTACCAGCAGTCTGGTTCAGGGACGCTATGGCTACACCTTC
CDR3 protein: CTSSLVQGRYGYTF
D gene: -
V gene: TRBV14
clone size: -
J gene: TRBJ1-2

CDR3 DNA: TGCAGCGCCAGGGAGGTCTACACCTTC
CDR3 protein: CSAREVYTF
D gene: -
V gene: TRBV29-1
clone size: many
J gene: TRBJ1-2

CDR3 DNA: TGTGCCAGCAGCTTAACAGGGACCTATGGCTACACCTTC
CDR3 protein: CASSLTGTYGYTF
D gene: -
V gene: TRBV5-4
clone size: -
J gene: TRBJ1-2

CDR3 DNA: TGTGCCAGCAGTTTCTCCCTTCCGTACACTGAAGCTTTCTTT
CDR3 protein: CASSFSLPYTEAFF
D gene: -
V gene: TRBV27
clone size: -
J gene: TRBJ1-1

CDR3 DNA: TGCAGTGCTAGGACGGGAGGGATCAATGAGCAGTTCTTC
CDR3 protein: CSARTGGINEQFF
D gene: TRBD2
V gene: TRBV20-1
clone size: many
J gene: TRBJ2-1

CDR3 DNA: TGCGCCAGCAGACTGGGGACAGACAATCAGCCCCAGCATTTT
CDR3 protein: CASRLGTDNQPQHF
D gene: TRBD1
V gene: TRBV5-1
clone size: few
J gene: TRBJ1-5

CDR3 DNA: TGTGCCAGCAGCCTTACAGGCGGAATTGAAGCTTTCTTT
CDR3 protein: CASSLTGGIEAFF
D gene: -
V gene: TRBV3-1
clone size: few
J gene: TRBJ1-1

CDR3 DNA: TGCGCCAGCAGCTCGTCTTTTCGGGACAGAGACTCTGGGGCCAACGTCCTGACTTTC
CDR3 protein: CASSSSFRDRDSGANVLTF
D gene: TRBD1
V gene: TRBV5-1
clone size: -
J gene: TRBJ2-6

CDR3 DNA: TGTGCCAGCAGCACGAGAAGTAGCGGGAGCAACGAGCAGTTCTTC
CDR3 protein: CASSTRSSGSNEQFF
D gene: TRBD2
V gene: TRBV9
clone size: -
J gene: TRBJ2-1

CDR3 DNA: TGTGCCAGCAGCCGTTTTGGGGGCAATGAGCAGTTCTTC
CDR3 protein: CASSRFGGNEQFF
D gene: -
V gene: TRBV3-1
clone size: many
J gene: TRBJ2-1

CDR3 DNA: TGTGCCATCAAACTAGCGCGAGACAATGAGCAGTTCTTC
CDR3 protein: CAIKLARDNEQFF
D gene: TRBD2
V gene: TRBV10-3
clone size: many
J gene: TRBJ2-1

CDR3 DNA: TGCGCCAGCCCCCCCGGGTACCCAGCCGGCATGTGGTACAATGAGCAGTTCTTC
CDR3 protein: CASPPGYPAGMWYNEQFF
D gene: -
V gene: TRBV5-1
clone size: many
J gene: TRBJ2-1

CDR3 DNA: TGCAGCGTCGGGGGGGCAGGGATGAACACTGAAGCTTTCTTT
CDR3 protein: CSVGGAGMNTEAFF
D gene: -
V gene: TRBV29-1
clone size: many
J gene: TRBJ1-1

CDR3 DNA: TGCAGCGTGTGGGAAAACATTCAGTACTTC
CDR3 protein: CSVWENIQYF
D gene: -
V gene: TRBV29-1
clone size: many
J gene: TRBJ2-4

CDR3 DNA: TGTGCCAGCTCACCATCCCGGGACAGTCCCTACAATGAGCAGTTCTTC
CDR3 protein: CASSPSRDSPYNEQFF
D gene: TRBD1
V gene: TRBV18
clone size: -
J gene: TRBJ2-1

CDR3 DNA: TGTGCCAGCAGTCGCCCGGGCGGGAGGACCTACGAGCAGTACTTC
CDR3 protein: CASSRPGGRTYEQYF
D gene: TRBD2
V gene: TRBV28
clone size: -
J gene: TRBJ2-7

CDR3 DNA: TGTGCCAGCAGTTTAGCCTCCGCAGGGGCGCAAGAGACCCAGTACTTC
CDR3 protein: CASSLASAGAQETQYF
D gene: -
V gene: TRBV28
clone size: many
J gene: TRBJ2-5

CDR3 DNA: TGTGCCAGCAGCGGTCGGGACTCCTACAATGAGCAGTTCTTC
CDR3 protein: CASSGRDSYNEQFF
D gene: -
V gene: TRBV11-3
clone size: few
J gene: TRBJ2-1

CDR3 DNA: TGTGCCAGCAGCCCCCCTTCAAGGGGGGGCCCCTCTAAAGATGAGCAGTTCTTC
CDR3 protein: CASSPPSRGGPSKDEQFF
D gene: -
V gene: TRBV7-9
clone size: many
J gene: TRBJ2-1

CDR3 DNA: TGCAGTGCTGGGACTAGCGGGGCCCCCACAGATACGCAGTATTTT
CDR3 protein: CSAGTSGAPTDTQYF
D gene: TRBD2
V gene: TRBV20-1
clone size: -
J gene: TRBJ2-3

CDR3 DNA: TGCGCCAGCAGCCAAGGTCAGGGGGATTTCTATGAGCAGTTCTTC
CDR3 protein: CASSQGQGDFYEQFF
D gene: TRBD1
V gene: TRBV4-1
clone size: many
J gene: TRBJ2-1

CDR3 DNA: TGTGCCGCGTCCCCTAACACTGAAGCTTTCTTT
CDR3 protein: CAASPNTEAFF
D gene: -
V gene: TRBV7-9
clone size: few
J gene: TRBJ1-1